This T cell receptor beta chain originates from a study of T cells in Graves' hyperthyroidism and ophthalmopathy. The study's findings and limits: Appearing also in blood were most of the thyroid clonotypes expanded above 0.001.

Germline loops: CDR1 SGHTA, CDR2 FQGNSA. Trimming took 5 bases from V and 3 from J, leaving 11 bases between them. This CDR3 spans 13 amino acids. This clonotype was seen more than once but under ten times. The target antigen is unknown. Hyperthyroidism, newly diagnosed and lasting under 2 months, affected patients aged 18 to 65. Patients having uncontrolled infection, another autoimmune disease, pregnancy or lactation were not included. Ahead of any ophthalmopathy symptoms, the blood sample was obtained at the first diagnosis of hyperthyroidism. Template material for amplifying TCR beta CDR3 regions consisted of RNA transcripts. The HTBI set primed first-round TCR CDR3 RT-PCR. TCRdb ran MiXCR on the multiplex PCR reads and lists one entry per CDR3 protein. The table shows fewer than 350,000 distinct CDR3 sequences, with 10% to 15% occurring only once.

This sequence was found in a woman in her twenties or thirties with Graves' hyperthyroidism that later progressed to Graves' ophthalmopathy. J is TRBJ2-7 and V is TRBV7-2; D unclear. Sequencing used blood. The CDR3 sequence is CASSLDTYYEQYF. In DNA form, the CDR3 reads TGTGCCAGCAGCCTTGACACCTACTACGAGCAGTACTTC.